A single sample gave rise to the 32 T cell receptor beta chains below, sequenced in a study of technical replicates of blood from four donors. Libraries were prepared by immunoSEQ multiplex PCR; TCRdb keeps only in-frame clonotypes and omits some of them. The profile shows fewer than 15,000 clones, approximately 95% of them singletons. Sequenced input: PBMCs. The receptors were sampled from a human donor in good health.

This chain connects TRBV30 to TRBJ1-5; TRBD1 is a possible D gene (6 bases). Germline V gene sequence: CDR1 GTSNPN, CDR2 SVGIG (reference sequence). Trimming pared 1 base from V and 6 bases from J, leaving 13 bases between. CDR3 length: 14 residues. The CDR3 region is CAWSGGGAGQPQHF. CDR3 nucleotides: TGTGCCTGGAGTGGGGGGGGCGCCGGTCAGCCCCAGCATTTT.

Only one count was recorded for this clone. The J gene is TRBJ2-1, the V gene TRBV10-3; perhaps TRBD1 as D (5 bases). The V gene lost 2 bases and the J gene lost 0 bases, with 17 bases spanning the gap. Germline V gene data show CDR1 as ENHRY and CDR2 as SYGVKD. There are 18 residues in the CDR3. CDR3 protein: CAISEPEGRGISYNEQFF. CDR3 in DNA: TGTGCCATCAGTGAGCCCGAAGGTAGGGGCATCTCCTACAATGAGCAGTTCTTC.

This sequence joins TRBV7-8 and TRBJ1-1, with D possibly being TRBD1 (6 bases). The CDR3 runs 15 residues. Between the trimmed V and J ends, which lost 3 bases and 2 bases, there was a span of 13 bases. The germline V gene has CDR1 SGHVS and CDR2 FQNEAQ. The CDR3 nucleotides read TGTGCCAGCAGCTTTGTACAGGGTTCAAACACTGAAGCTTTCTTT. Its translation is CASSFVQGSNTEAFF.

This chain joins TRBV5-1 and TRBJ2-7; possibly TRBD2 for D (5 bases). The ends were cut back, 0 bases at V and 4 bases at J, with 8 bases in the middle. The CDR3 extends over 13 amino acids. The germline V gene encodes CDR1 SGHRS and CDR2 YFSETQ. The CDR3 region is CASSLASGYEQYF. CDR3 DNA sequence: TGCGCCAGCAGCTTGGCCTCGGGGTACGAGCAGTACTTC.

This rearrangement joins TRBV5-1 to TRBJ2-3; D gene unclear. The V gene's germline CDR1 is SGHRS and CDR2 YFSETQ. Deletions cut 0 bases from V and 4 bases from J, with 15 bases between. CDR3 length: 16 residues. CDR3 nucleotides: TGCGCCAGCAGCTTGGCGGCAGGTGGAATTGCAGATACGCAGTATTTT. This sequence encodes CASSLAAGGIADTQYF.

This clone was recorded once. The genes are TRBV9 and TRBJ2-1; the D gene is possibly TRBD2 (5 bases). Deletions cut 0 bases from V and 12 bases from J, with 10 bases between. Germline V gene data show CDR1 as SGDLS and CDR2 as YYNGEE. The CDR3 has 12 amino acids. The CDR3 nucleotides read TGTGCCAGCAGCGTAGATGGGAGAAGGCAGTTCTTC. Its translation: CASSVDGRRQFF.

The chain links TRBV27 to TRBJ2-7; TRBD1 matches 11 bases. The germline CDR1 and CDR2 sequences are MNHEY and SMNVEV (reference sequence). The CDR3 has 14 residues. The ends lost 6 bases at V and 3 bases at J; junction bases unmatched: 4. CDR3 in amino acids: CASSPGQGVYEQYF. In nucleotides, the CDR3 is TGTGCCAGCAGCCCGGGACAGGGGGTCTACGAGCAGTACTTC.

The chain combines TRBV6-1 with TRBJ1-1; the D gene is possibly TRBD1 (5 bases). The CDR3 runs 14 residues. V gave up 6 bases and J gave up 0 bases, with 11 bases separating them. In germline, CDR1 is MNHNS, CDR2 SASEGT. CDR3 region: CASRKTVLNTEAFF. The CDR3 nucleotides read TGTGCCAGCAGAAAGACAGTTTTGAACACTGAAGCTTTCTTT.

The CDR3 spells CASSLEGQGDEQYF. CDR3 sequence (DNA): TGTGCCAGCAGCTTAGAAGGACAGGGTGACGAGCAGTACTTC. J is TRBJ2-7 and V is TRBV7-8, with 8 bases identical to TRBD1. J lost 5 bases, V lost 1 base, and 4 bases had no gene match. The CDR3 extends over 14 amino acids. Germline values: CDR1 SGHVS, CDR2 FQNEAQ.

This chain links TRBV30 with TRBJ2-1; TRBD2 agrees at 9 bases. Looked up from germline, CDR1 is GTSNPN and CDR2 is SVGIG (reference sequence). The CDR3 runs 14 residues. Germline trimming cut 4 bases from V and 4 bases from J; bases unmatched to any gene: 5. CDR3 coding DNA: TGTGCCTGGAATAGCGGGGGAGGATACAATGAGCAGTTCTTC. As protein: CAWNSGGGYNEQFF.

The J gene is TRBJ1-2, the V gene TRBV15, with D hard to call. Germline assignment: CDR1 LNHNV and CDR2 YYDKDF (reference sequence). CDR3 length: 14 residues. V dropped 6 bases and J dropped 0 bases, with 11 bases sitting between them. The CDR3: CATRSGGTNYGYTF. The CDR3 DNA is TGTGCCACCAGATCCGGAGGGACTAACTATGGCTACACCTTC.

Written as DNA, the CDR3 is TGTGCCTGGAACTCTCTGGGGGGTAGTGAGGAGACCCAGTACTTC. It translates to CAWNSLGGSEETQYF. The chain employs TRBV30 and TRBJ2-5; possibly TRBD2 for D (6 bases). Germline V gives CDR1 GTSNPN, CDR2 SVGIG (reference sequence). Trimming left V 4 bases short and J 5 bases short, with 20 bases between. The CDR3 sequence is 15 residues long.

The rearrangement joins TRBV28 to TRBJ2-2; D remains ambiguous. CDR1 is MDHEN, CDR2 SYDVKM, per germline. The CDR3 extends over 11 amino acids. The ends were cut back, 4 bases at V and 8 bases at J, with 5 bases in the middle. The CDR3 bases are TGTGCCAGCAGTTCCAGGGGGGAGCTGTTTTTT. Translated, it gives CASSSRGELFF.

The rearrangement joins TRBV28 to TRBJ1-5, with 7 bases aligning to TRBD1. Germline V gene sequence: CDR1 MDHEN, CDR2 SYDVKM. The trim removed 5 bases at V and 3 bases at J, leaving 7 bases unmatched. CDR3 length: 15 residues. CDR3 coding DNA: TGTGCCAGCAGTACCGGGACAGCACTCAATCAGCCCCAGCATTTT. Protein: CASSTGTALNQPQHF. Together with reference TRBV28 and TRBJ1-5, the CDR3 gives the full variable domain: DVKVTQSSRYLVKRTGEKVFLECVQDMDHENMFWYRQDPGLGLRLIYFSYDVKMKEKGDIPEGYSVSREKKERFSLILESASTNQTSMYLCASSTGTALNQPQHFGDGTRLSIL.

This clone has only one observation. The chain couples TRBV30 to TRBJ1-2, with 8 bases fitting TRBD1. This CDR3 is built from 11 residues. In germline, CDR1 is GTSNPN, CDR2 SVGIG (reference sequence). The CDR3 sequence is CASDRVLGYTF. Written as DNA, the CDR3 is TGTGCTTCGGACAGGGTCTTAGGCTACACCTTC. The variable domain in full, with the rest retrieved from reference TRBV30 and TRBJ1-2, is SQTIHQWPATLVQPVGSPLSLECTVEGTSNPNLYWYRQAAGRGLQLLFYSVGIGQISSEVPQNLSASRPQDRQFILSSKKLLLSDSGFYLCASDRVLGYTFGSGTRLTVV.

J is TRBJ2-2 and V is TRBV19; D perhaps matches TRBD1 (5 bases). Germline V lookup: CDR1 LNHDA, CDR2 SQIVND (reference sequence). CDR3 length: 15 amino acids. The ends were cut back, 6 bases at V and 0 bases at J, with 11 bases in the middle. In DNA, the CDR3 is TGTGCCAGTAGAGAGAGACAGACGAACACCGGGGAGCTGTTTTTT. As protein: CASRERQTNTGELFF.

The CDR3 sequence is CSVEEYSGANVLTF. In DNA, the CDR3 is TGCAGCGTTGAAGAATACTCTGGGGCCAACGTCCTGACTTTC. The rearrangement links TRBV29-1 to TRBJ2-6; the D is unclear. The CDR3 runs to 14 residues. Trimming pared 0 bases from V and 0 bases from J, leaving 3 bases between. The V gene's germline CDR1 is SQVTM and CDR2 ANQGSEA.

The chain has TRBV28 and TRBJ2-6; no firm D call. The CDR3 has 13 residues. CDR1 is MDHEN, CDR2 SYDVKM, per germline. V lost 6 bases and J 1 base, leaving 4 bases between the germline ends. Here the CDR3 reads CASSSSGANVLTF. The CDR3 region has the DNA TGTGCCAGCAGCTCGTCTGGGGCCAACGTCCTGACTTTC.

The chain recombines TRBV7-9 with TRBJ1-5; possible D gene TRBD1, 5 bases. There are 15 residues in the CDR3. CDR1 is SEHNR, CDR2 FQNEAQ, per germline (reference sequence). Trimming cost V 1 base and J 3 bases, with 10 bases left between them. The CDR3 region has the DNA TGTGCCAGCAGCTTAGGCCCAGGGTTCAATCAGCCCCAGCATTTT. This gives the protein CASSLGPGFNQPQHF.

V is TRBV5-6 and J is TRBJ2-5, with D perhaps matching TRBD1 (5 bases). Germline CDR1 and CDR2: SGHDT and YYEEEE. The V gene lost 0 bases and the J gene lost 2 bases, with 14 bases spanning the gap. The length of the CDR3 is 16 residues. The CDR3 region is CASSLAVGQEQETQYF. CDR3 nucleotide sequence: TGTGCCAGCAGCTTGGCCGTAGGACAAGAACAAGAGACCCAGTACTTC.

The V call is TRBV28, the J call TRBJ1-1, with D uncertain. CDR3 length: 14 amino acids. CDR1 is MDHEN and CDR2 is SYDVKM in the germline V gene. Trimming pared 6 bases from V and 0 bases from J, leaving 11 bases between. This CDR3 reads CASSALSMNTEAFF. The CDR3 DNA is TGTGCCAGCAGCGCTCTATCTATGAACACTGAAGCTTTCTTT.

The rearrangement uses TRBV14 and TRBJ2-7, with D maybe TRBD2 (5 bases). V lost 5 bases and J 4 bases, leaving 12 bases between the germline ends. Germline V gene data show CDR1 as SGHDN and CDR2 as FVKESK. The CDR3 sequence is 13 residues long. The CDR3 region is CASSETGSYEQYF. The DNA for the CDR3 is TGTGCCAGCAGCGAAACGGGGTCTTACGAGCAGTACTTC.

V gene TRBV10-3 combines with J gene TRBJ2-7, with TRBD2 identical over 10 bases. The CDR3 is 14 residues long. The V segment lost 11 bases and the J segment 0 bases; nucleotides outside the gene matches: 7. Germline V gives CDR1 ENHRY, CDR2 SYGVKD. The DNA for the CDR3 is TGTGCCTTCCGGACTAGCGGTAACTCCTACGAGCAGTACTTC. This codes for CAFRTSGNSYEQYF.

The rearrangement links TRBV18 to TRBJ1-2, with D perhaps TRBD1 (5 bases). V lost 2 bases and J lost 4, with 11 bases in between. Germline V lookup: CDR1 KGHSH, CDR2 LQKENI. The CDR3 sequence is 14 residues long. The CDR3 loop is CASSPGQGGYGYTF. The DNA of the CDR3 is TGTGCCAGCTCACCAGGCCAGGGAGGCTATGGCTACACCTTC.

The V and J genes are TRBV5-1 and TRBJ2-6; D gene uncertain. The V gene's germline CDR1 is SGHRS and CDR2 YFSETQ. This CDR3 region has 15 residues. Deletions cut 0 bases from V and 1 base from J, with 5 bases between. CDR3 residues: CASSLDLSGANVLTF. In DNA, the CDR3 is TGCGCCAGCAGCTTGGATCTATCTGGGGCCAACGTCCTGACTTTC. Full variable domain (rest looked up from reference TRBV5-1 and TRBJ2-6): KAGVTQTPRYLIKTRGQQVTLSCSPISGHRSVSWYQQTPGQGLQFLFEYFSETQRNKGNFPGRFSGRQFSNSRSEMNVSTLELGDSALYLCASSLDLSGANVLTFGAGSRLTVL.

This CDR3 reads CASSLALTDRNTEAFF. The CDR3 bases are TGTGCCAGCAGCTTAGCCCTGACAGATAGGAACACTGAAGCTTTCTTT. The chain links TRBV11-2 to TRBJ1-1, with D perhaps TRBD1 (5 bases). CDR1 and CDR2 from the germline V gene are SGHAT and FQNNGV. Trimming took 1 base from V and 1 from J, leaving 13 bases between them. The CDR3 has 16 residues.

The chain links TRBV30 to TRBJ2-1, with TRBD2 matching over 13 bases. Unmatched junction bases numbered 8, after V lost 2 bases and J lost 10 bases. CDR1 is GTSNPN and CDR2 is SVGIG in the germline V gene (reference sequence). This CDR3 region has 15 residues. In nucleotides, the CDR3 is TGTGCCTGGAGTCGACTAGCGGGAGGAAGTGAGGAGCAGTTCTTC. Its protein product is CAWSRLAGGSEEQFF.

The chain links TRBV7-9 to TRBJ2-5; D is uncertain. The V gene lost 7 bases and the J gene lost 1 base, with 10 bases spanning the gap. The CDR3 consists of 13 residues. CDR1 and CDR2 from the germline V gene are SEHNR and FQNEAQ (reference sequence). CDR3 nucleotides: TGTGCCAGCACCCCTCAGGTCCAAGAGACCCAGTACTTC. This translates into CASTPQVQETQYF.

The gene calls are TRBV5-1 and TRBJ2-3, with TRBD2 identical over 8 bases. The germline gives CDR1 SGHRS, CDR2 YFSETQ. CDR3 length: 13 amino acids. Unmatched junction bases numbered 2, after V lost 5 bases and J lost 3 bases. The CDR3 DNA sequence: TGCGCCAGCAGGAGCGGGAGAACAGATACGCAGTATTTT. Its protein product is CASRSGRTDTQYF.

The CDR3 sequence is CASSVELGAAYEQYF. In DNA, the CDR3 is TGTGCCAGCAGCGTAGAGCTGGGGGCTGCCTACGAGCAGTACTTC. The chain has TRBV9 and TRBJ2-7; weak D call: TRBD1 (6 bases). Germline lookup yields CDR1 SGDLS and CDR2 YYNGEE. Trimming took off 0 bases at V and 2 bases at J, with 12 bases between the two ends. The CDR3 has 15 amino acids.

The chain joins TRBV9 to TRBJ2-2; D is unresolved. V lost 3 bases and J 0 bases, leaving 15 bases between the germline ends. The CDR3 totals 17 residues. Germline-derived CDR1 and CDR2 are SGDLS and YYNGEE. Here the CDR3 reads CASSGSLNLANTGELFF. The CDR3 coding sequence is TGTGCCAGCAGCGGATCCCTGAACTTGGCGAACACCGGGGAGCTGTTTTTT.

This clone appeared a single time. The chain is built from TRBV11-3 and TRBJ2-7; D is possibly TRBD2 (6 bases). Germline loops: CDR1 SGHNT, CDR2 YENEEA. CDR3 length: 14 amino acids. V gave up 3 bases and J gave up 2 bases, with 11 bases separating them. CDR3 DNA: TGTGCCAGCAGCTTTCGCAGCGGGCCCTACGAGCAGTACTTC. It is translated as CASSFRSGPYEQYF.